What follows is one TCR beta chain and its context. Produced via immunoSEQ multiplex PCR; TCRdb's table is partial and in-frame only. Among about 150,000 clones listed, around 84% were seen once. This sample was included in a study of blood T cell repertoires in COVID-19. In germline, CDR1 is LGHDT, CDR2 YNNKEL (reference sequence). CDR3 size: 13 residues. Trimming at V came to 7 bases and at J to 4 bases, leaving 4 bases not matched to a gene. This receptor was taken from a man in his fifties or sixties who had recovered from COVID-19. Sequenced: PBMCs or T cells enriched from blood (not recorded which). This chain links TRBV3-1 (or the pseudogene TRBV3-2) with TRBJ2-3; 8 bases align to TRBD2. The CDR3 region is CASTGGAADTQYF. In DNA, the CDR3 is TGTGCCAGCACCGGGGGGGCGGCAGATACGCAGTATTTT.